This T cell receptor beta chain was recovered during a study of T cell repertoires in cytomegalovirus infection (dated by TCRdb to about 2019). About the study as a whole: The peptide stimulations were aimed at well-studied HLA-B-restricted epitopes as well as recently identified HLA-C-restricted CMV epitopes, whose presentation resists viral immunomodulation. The HLA type of each donor mattered for the analysis, because public TCR beta signatures pointed to carriage of CMV infection along with the matching HLA type.

The sample's treatment or condition label, in plain terms: in vitro stimulation with specific CMV peptide epitopes to enrich CMV-specific T cells. What the work shows at the level of the full study, not this receptor alone: The ex vivo response was dominated by HLA-C-restricted CMV-specific TCR beta clonotypes, and the single most frequent clonotype in two of eight donors was supplied by these HLA-C-restricted clonotypes. Cumulative frequency of public TCR beta family members discriminated carriers of CMV infection plus the relevant HLA type in this cohort and an independent roughly 320-donor cohort.

In the case of this clonotype: The antigen this receptor binds is unknown. No base quality values were provided; no much bigger clone lies one nucleotide off.

Sequences SGHKS (CDR1) and YYEKEE (CDR2) are obtained from the germline V gene (reference sequence). V and J lose 4 bases and 3 bases, and a span of 14 bases separates them. The CDR3 goes from the cysteine to the phenylalanine over 14 residues. Only CDR3 DNA remains: 42 bases, in frame from the first base. The sequencing machine was an Illumina HiSeq 1500. The public sequencing data were trimmed at Q25 with fastp and processed into clonotypes with MiXCR by TCRdb, which kept only in-frame beta chains. Under each unique CDR3 protein, matching rows form one entry showing the most common genes and DNA. Recorded for this sample are fewer than 650,000 distinct CDR3 sequences; around two fifths of them occurred a single time. The ten largest account for 48% of the sample.

The material sequenced was cultured PBMCs, taken from culture after CMV antigen stimulation. This TCR was sampled from a human donor in good health (CMV status not recorded). Some clones in this sample may be carry-over from other donors' samples. Recombination connected TRBV5-5 to TRBJ2-7; the D gene is not confidently resolved. The CDR3 loop reads CASSPAWGGYEQYF. The nucleotide sequence reads TGTGCCAGCAGCCCCGCCTGGGGTGGCTACGAGCAGTACTTC.